This T cell receptor (beta chain) was identified in a study of T cell responses to AZD1222 COVID-19 vaccine. Germline loops: CDR1 LNHDA, CDR2 SQIVND (reference sequence). The CDR3 runs to 16 residues. The V segment lost 4 bases and the J segment 5 bases; nucleotides outside the gene matches: 10. Data came from immunoSEQ multiplex PCR; TCRdb stores just in-frame clones and leaves some out. Seen here are 55,000 to 80,000 clones, roughly 84% observed once, and the top ten hold roughly 10%. This material consisted of peripheral blood, taken on day 0 of AZD1222 vaccination. This clonotype was obtained from an adult in good health. The V gene is TRBV19, the J gene TRBJ2-7; TRBD2 matches 11 bases. The CDR3 region is CASSKAGTSGSNEQYF. CDR3 nucleotides: TGTGCCAGTAGTAAGGCCGGGACTAGCGGCTCTAACGAGCAGTACTTC.